These T cell receptor beta chains were read from a single sample in a study of T cell repertoires in cytomegalovirus infection. Which antigens these TCRs recognize remains unknown. TCRdb passed the reads through MiXCR, listing each CDR3 protein once. In the table there are tens of thousands of distinct CDR3 sequences, roughly 22% of which are singletons. Sequences were obtained from PBMCs, sequenced either directly or after in vitro stimulation (not recorded which). The receptors stem from a human donor in good health (CMV status not recorded). Some clones in this sample may be carry-over from other donors' samples. CDR3s leave out the opening cysteine and the closing phenylalanine or tryptophan.

J gene: TRBJ2-3
CDR3 length: 9
V gene: TRBV6-4
CDR3 protein: ASSDLDTQY

J gene: TRBJ2-7
CDR3 length: 10
V gene: TRBV7-8
CDR3 protein: ASSLRDYEQY

J gene: TRBJ2-1
CDR3 length: 13
V gene: TRBV3-1
CDR3 protein: ASSHGTSGSGEQF

J gene: TRBJ2-1
CDR3 length: 10
V gene: TRBV29-1
CDR3 protein: SVDRDVSEQF

J gene: TRBJ2-7
CDR3 length: 14
V gene: TRBV5-1
CDR3 protein: ASSGGTSGSSYEQY

J gene: TRBJ2-7
CDR3 length: 16
V gene: TRBV19
CDR3 protein: ASSHRTRGDRVKYEQY

J gene: TRBJ1-2
CDR3 length: 13
V gene: TRBV7-9
CDR3 protein: ASSPFGRTVYGYT

J gene: TRBJ1-1
CDR3 length: 10
V gene: TRBV19
CDR3 protein: ASSRGYTEAF

J gene: TRBJ1-1
CDR3 length: 13
V gene: TRBV4-2
CDR3 protein: ASSQADRESTEAF

J gene: TRBJ1-1
CDR3 length: 13
V gene: TRBV11-2
CDR3 protein: ASSIMGQINTEAF

J gene: TRBJ2-3
CDR3 length: 15
V gene: TRBV7-6
CDR3 protein: ASSLVFQQDPTDTQY

J gene: TRBJ1-2
CDR3 length: 12
V gene: TRBV20-1
CDR3 protein: SAHHDRGGYGYT

J gene: TRBJ1-3
CDR3 length: 13
V gene: TRBV12-3/TRBV12-4
CDR3 protein: ASRTPVSSGNTIY

J gene: TRBJ1-1
CDR3 length: 11
V gene: TRBV4-1
CDR3 protein: ASSQEREKGAF

J gene: TRBJ2-4
CDR3 length: 12
V gene: TRBV5-6
CDR3 protein: ASSLTGTEDIQY

J gene: TRBJ2-7
CDR3 length: 14
V gene: TRBV4-1
CDR3 protein: ASSQGVGQGASEQY

J gene: TRBJ2-7
CDR3 length: 17
V gene: TRBV18
CDR3 protein: ASSPPVAEADSKPYEQY

J gene: TRBJ2-3
CDR3 length: 11
V gene: TRBV3-1
CDR3 protein: ASSRQRLDTQY

J gene: TRBJ2-3
CDR3 length: 11
V gene: TRBV11-2
CDR3 protein: ASSTGGTDTQY

J gene: TRBJ2-3
CDR3 length: 14
V gene: TRBV5-4
CDR3 protein: ASSLVWTGDTDTQY

J gene: TRBJ2-3
CDR3 length: 15
V gene: TRBV4-1
CDR3 protein: ASSQELAGTSTDTQY

J gene: TRBJ2-5
CDR3 length: 12
V gene: TRBV12-3/TRBV12-4
CDR3 protein: ASSKGGGRGTQY

J gene: TRBJ2-7
CDR3 length: 9
V gene: TRBV12-3/TRBV12-4
CDR3 protein: ASRRQGEQY

J gene: TRBJ2-2
CDR3 length: 13
V gene: TRBV7-8
CDR3 protein: ASSLLTSGTGELF

J gene: TRBJ1-2
CDR3 length: 15
V gene: TRBV28
CDR3 protein: ASSSGPRRGVSYGYT

J gene: TRBJ2-5
CDR3 length: 11
V gene: TRBV2
CDR3 protein: ASSGTGQETQY

J gene: TRBJ2-1
CDR3 length: 11
V gene: TRBV23-1
CDR3 protein: ASNPRRANEQF

J gene: TRBJ1-2
CDR3 length: 15
V gene: TRBV20-1
CDR3 protein: SARDGGGTGDTSGYT

J gene: TRBJ1-1
CDR3 length: 12
V gene: TRBV7-2
CDR3 protein: ASSPTGVWTEAF

J gene: TRBJ1-5
CDR3 length: 11
V gene: TRBV7-2
CDR3 protein: ASSADTNQPQH

J gene: TRBJ1-1
CDR3 length: 10
V gene: TRBV29-1
CDR3 protein: SGGAMNTEAF

J gene: TRBJ1-1
CDR3 length: 11
V gene: TRBV12-3/TRBV12-4
CDR3 protein: ASYQGDGTEAF

J gene: TRBJ1-4
CDR3 length: 15
V gene: TRBV11-2
CDR3 protein: ASSLAIWGKNKEKLF

J gene: TRBJ1-2
CDR3 length: 11
V gene: TRBV28
CDR3 protein: ASSLLQRYGYT

J gene: TRBJ1-1
CDR3 length: 13
V gene: TRBV29-1
CDR3 protein: SVEEDRQRRTEAF

J gene: TRBJ2-3
CDR3 length: 13
V gene: TRBV6-5
CDR3 protein: ASSYSWGDTDTQY

J gene: TRBJ2-1
CDR3 length: 14
V gene: TRBV7-6
CDR3 protein: ASSPSPGLVGHEQF

J gene: TRBJ1-2
CDR3 length: 12
V gene: TRBV20-1
CDR3 protein: SATPRDRNYGYT

J gene: TRBJ2-1
CDR3 length: 13
V gene: TRBV18
CDR3 protein: ASSPQSGRANEQF

J gene: TRBJ2-2
CDR3 length: 14
V gene: TRBV5-5
CDR3 protein: ASRPTTGGATGELF

J gene: TRBJ2-1
CDR3 length: 10
V gene: TRBV7-9
CDR3 protein: ASSGGLSEQF

J gene: TRBJ1-4
CDR3 length: 11
V gene: TRBV20-1
CDR3 protein: SARDLDNEKLF

J gene: TRBJ1-3
CDR3 length: 12
V gene: TRBV7-6
CDR3 protein: ASSLTGAGNTIY

J gene: TRBJ2-5
CDR3 length: 13
V gene: TRBV7-2
CDR3 protein: ASRWDLRDQETQY

J gene: TRBJ2-7
CDR3 length: 11
V gene: TRBV5-5
CDR3 protein: ASRSGQGYEQY

J gene: TRBJ2-7
CDR3 length: 12
V gene: TRBV6-1
CDR3 protein: ASSEMTGPYEQY

J gene: TRBJ1-5
CDR3 length: 11
V gene: TRBV12-3/TRBV12-4
CDR3 protein: ASRRDFGQPQH

J gene: TRBJ2-3
CDR3 length: 10
V gene: TRBV7-9
CDR3 protein: ASSPHGDTQY

J gene: TRBJ2-3
CDR3 length: 13
V gene: TRBV9
CDR3 protein: ASSVGGGSPDTQY

J gene: TRBJ1-3
CDR3 length: 13
V gene: TRBV7-9
CDR3 protein: ASSSLLLSGNTIY

J gene: TRBJ2-3
CDR3 length: 14
V gene: TRBV7-2
CDR3 protein: ASSLFSGSVTDTQY

J gene: TRBJ2-3
CDR3 length: 15
V gene: TRBV5-6
CDR3 protein: ASSLEPLADSTDTQY